The rows below give T cell receptor beta chains drawn from one sample of a study of OX40 agonist ivuxolimab in advanced cancers. The data were produced by immunoSEQ multiplex PCR, yet TCRdb's version contains in-frame clones alone and is incomplete. The repertoire holds about 95,000 clones, 70% to 90% seen once, with 3.8% in the top ten. This specimen consisted of CD4+ or CD8+ T cells sorted from blood, obtained in a trial of the OX40 agonist ivuxolimab. The receptors stem from an adult with an advanced solid tumor such as melanoma, head and neck, liver or kidney cancer. Both conserved end residues are trimmed from each CDR3. For some rows the clone size is stated as once, few or many, or as a class when expanded; others skip it.

j_call v_call clone_size cdr3_length cdr3_aa
TRBJ2-6 TRBV6-1 NA 18 ASSKGQGALNPSGANVLT
TRBJ2-3 TRBV7-3 NA 13 ASSPSGGRVDTQY
TRBJ1-5 TRBV19 NA 15 ASSIDTTGSHNQPQH
TRBJ2-7 TRBV6-6 NA 14 ASSTLSGISSYEQY
TRBJ2-1 TRBV11-2 NA 13 ASSLDLTPHNEQF
TRBJ1-3 TRBV5-1 NA 14 ASSLAGQGVRNTIY
TRBJ2-7 TRBV7-9 NA 12 ASSLRGTSYEQY
TRBJ2-5 TRBV28 NA 14 ASSSPRGEGWETQY
TRBJ2-5 TRBV6-5 NA 11 ASRLAPQETQY
TRBJ2-7 TRBV6-1 NA 14 ASSEDGGQGSNEQY
TRBJ2-1 TRBV6-4 NA 11 ASSVAGEGEQF
NA TRBV7-2 NA 14 ASSLETSGVPYEQY
TRBJ2-3 TRBV5-1 NA 14 ASSLGQGGGTDTQY
TRBJ2-7 TRBV9 NA 12 ASSLSGSGYEQY
TRBJ1-6 TRBV30 NA 11 AWGDTAGSPLH
TRBJ1-5 TRBV7-8 NA 14 ASSLVGPSGNQPQH
TRBJ2-3 TRBV28 NA 13 ASCVGGVLTDTQY
TRBJ2-7 TRBV6-1 few 13 ASSEARLAPYEQY
TRBJ1-2 TRBV28 NA 12 ASSFGDRGAGYT
TRBJ1-5 TRBV7-9 once 12 ASSATGSEQPQH
TRBJ1-6 TRBV7-2 NA 13 ASSLGGSANSPLH
TRBJ1-4 TRBV14 NA 12 ASSQGQVGEKLF
TRBJ2-5 TRBV7-2 NA 12 ASSSPTSQETQY
TRBJ2-2 TRBV7-2 once 11 ASSPVSTGELF
TRBJ1-3 TRBV6-6 NA 13 ASSYQLTSGNTIY
TRBJ2-7 TRBV11-2 NA 12 ASSQSVVSYEQY
TRBJ2-7 TRBV29-1 NA 10 SVVIGGYEQY
TRBJ1-3 TRBV11-2 once 12 ASSLGSSGNTIY
TRBJ2-1 TRBV4-1 NA 10 ASSREGNEQF
TRBJ2-7 TRBV15 NA 11 ATSRPQTYEQY
TRBJ1-6 TRBV7-9 few 14 ASRGNRDIGLSPLH
TRBJ2-7 TRBV5-1 NA 14 ASSPTGLGGFDEQY
TRBJ2-2 TRBV7-9 NA 14 ASSDTGTVNTGELF
TRBJ2-7 TRBV28 NA 11 ASSSTGPYEQY
TRBJ1-1 TRBV27 few 12 ASLLQAGDTEAF